The T cell receptor beta chain described here comes from a study of T cell repertoires in cytomegalovirus infection. The wider study: Newly reported HLA-C-restricted and thoroughly characterized HLA-B-restricted CMV epitopes were employed. Both a matching HLA type and CMV infection were indicated by public TCR beta signatures. Study-wide findings and caveats: Clonotype analysis showed dominance of the ex vivo response by HLA-C-restricted CMV-specific TCR beta clonotypes. The cumulative frequency of public TCR beta families distinguished individuals who carried CMV together with the relevant HLA.

The CDR3 length is 15 residues. V lost 0 bases to trimming and J lost 3 bases, with 9 bases between them. Germline V gives CDR1 MGHRA, CDR2 YSYEKL. Comments on this clonotype: The antigen is unknown.

TCRdb re-derived calls from the reads in MiXCR, one entry per CDR3 protein. The data contain 380,000 or so distinct CDR3 sequences, about 34% of them singletons. J is TRBJ2-1 and V is TRBV4-1, with D uncertain. The receptor was derived from a human donor in good health (CMV status not recorded). Some clones in this sample may be carry-over from other donors' samples. The specimen comprised cultured PBMCs, sampled from culture after CMV antigen stimulation. The CDR3 region has the DNA TGCGCCAGCAGCCAAGAGGCCCTCAACTACAATGAGCAGTTCTTC. The encoded protein is CASSQEALNYNEQFF.